This is a list of T cell receptor beta chains from one sample in a study of post-analysis software for immune sequencing data. TCRdb redid the calling of the PCR reads with MiXCR, one entry per CDR3 protein. The sample includes 550,000 to 700,000 distinct CDR3 sequences, roughly 40% seen only once; the top ten take approximately 1.7%. The sequencing input was blood. The receptors here all came from a girl aged 10 to 17 with multiple sclerosis. CDR3s include the opening cysteine and the closing phenylalanine or tryptophan. Each record gives: V gene, J gene, CDR3 protein.

>TRBV4-1|TRBJ2-3
CASRKTGGADTQYF
>TRBV12-3/TRBV12-4|TRBJ2-2
CASRDTGNTGELFF
>TRBV29-1|TRBJ2-3
CSVLRGGTDTQYF
>TRBV12-3/TRBV12-4|TRBJ2-5
CASNGVGLAAQRQETQYF
>TRBV12-3/TRBV12-4|TRBJ2-1
CASSQREGDNEQFF
>TRBV28|TRBJ1-4
CASSSLTGGGEKLFF
>TRBV27|TRBJ2-7
CASSRTGVPNEQYF
>TRBV9|TRBJ2-3
CASSGYEGPTDTQYF
>TRBV4-1|TRBJ2-1
CASSQDLAGGPTYNEQFF
>TRBV24-1|TRBJ2-1
CATSDRGDSRGEQFF
>TRBV19|TRBJ2-5
CARGGAEETQYF
>TRBV27|TRBJ2-1
CASSLTPSGIYNEQFF
>TRBV29-1|TRBJ1-5
CSVMTGGSNQPQHF
>TRBV9|TRBJ2-5
CASSVQGVEETQYF
>TRBV6-2/TRBV6-3|TRBJ1-5
CASSYGRRQPQHF
>TRBV12-3/TRBV12-4|TRBJ2-1
CASTLWEEQFF
>TRBV5-1|TRBJ2-1
CASSPGQRNEQFF
>TRBV29-1|TRBJ2-7
CSVEGQGGYEQYF
>TRBV12-3/TRBV12-4|TRBJ1-2
CASSLVGGRGYTF
>TRBV2|TRBJ2-5
CASSPHRQVPYHRYF
>TRBV20-1|TRBJ2-1
CSARDDRDYNEQFF
>TRBV12-3/TRBV12-4|TRBJ1-1
CASSPGQANTEAFF
>TRBV20-1|TRBJ1-6
CSARTGSPPHF
>TRBV27|TRBJ2-1
CASRIQGANNEQFF
>TRBV5-5|TRBJ2-1
CASLRVGSSYNEQFF
>TRBV12-3/TRBV12-4|TRBJ1-2
CASSSDRGQNGYTF
>TRBV5-1|TRBJ2-7
CASSLAYSNEEQYF
>TRBV10-3|TRBJ2-7
CAISELYEQYF
>TRBV20-1|TRBJ1-5
CSGSGGDSNQPQHF
>TRBV7-9|TRBJ2-1
CASSLQGGNERFF
>TRBV29-1|TRBJ2-7
CSVETTSGSSGDNEQYF
>TRBV12-3/TRBV12-4|TRBJ2-7
CASGGDWRCYEQYF
>TRBV20-1|TRBJ1-4
CSARPDRVGEKLFF
>TRBV5-1|TRBJ2-2
CASSRTLAGSNTGELFF
>TRBV12-3/TRBV12-4|TRBJ2-7
CASSLTGLGYEQYF
>TRBV10-3|TRBJ2-3
CASVAGVEDTQYF
>TRBV5-1|TRBJ1-2
CASSLGRGQYGYTF
>TRBV10-3|TRBJ2-1
CAISEGQGGLPSYNEQFF
>TRBV4-1|.
CASSQDGPGPYEQYF
>TRBV5-1|TRBJ2-7
CASNTLPGTYEQYF
>TRBV5-1|TRBJ2-3
CASRGGSGDSTDTQYF
>TRBV6-1|TRBJ1-1
CASTRSQIIRKQDTEAFF
>TRBV20-1|TRBJ2-1
CSAATRSSGRPDEQFF
>TRBV30|TRBJ1-1
CAWSLGGREAFF
>TRBV11-2|TRBJ2-1
CASSATSSEQFF
>TRBV5-8|TRBJ2-7
CASSPPGGQYF
>TRBV6-1|TRBJ2-7
CASSYRGAGEYYEQYF
>TRBV9|TRBJ2-2
CASSAGPKNTGELFF
>TRBV6-5|TRBJ2-7
CASSYSPTGTGVYEQYF
>TRBV6-1|TRBJ1-1
CASKMTGETEAFF
>TRBV20-1|TRBJ2-7
CSAEIASNSEQYF
>TRBV20-1|TRBJ1-2
CSARRGGDGYTF
>TRBV4-1|TRBJ2-3
CASSQGRGREWDTQYF